The 6 T cell receptor beta chains reported below all come from one sample, sequenced in a study of cytomegalovirus exposure and HLA in healthy donors (dated by TCRdb to 2016 to 2017). Libraries came from the immunoSEQ multiplex PCR assay. The multiplex PCR relied on a mix of 60 forward primers for TCR Vbeta segments and 13 reverse primers for TCR Jbeta segments. As stored in TCRdb, this immuneACCESS dataset retains in-frame rearrangements with V and J assigned. A fraction of the clones does not appear; measured against another copy, unresolved V genes explain less than half of the discrepancy, and the remainder lacks a known reason. This sample has about 86,000 clones in its table, and about two thirds of those were observed once. The ten largest make up about 7.7% of the sample. The sequenced sample was PBMCs. These receptors came from a man between 60 and 75 years old in good health and CMV-seronegative.

The J gene is TRBJ2-7, the V gene TRBV21-1; the tabulated D call, TRBD2, remains unverified against the DNA. TRBV21-1 is a pseudogene locus. The CDR3 covers 13 residues. CDR3 loop: CASSDFGLYEQYF. CDR3 coding DNA: TGTGCCAGCTCGGACTTCGGGCTCTACGAGCAGTACTTC.

V gene TRBV7-6 combines with J gene TRBJ2-7; a possible D gene is TRBD1 (5 bases). V lost 3 bases and J 6 bases, leaving 12 bases between the germline ends. The CDR3 extends over 13 amino acids. The germline V gene has CDR1 SGHVS and CDR2 FNYEAQ. The CDR3: CASSLDQGSEQYF. The DNA of the CDR3 is TGTGCCAGCAGCTTGGATCAGGGTTCCGAGCAGTACTTC. The variable domain in full, with the rest retrieved from reference TRBV7-6 and TRBJ2-7, is GAGVSQSPRYKVTKRGQDVALRCDPISGHVSLYWYRQALGQGPEFLTYFNYEAQQDKSGLPNDRFSAERPEGSISTLTIQRTEQRDSAMYRCASSLDQGSEQYFGPGTRLTVT.

The chain is built from TRBV25-1 and TRBJ2-7; D possibly corresponds to TRBD1 (6 bases). The CDR3 sequence is 13 residues long. Looked up from germline, CDR1 is MGHDK and CDR2 is SYGVNS. V gave up 3 bases and J gave up 5 bases, with 11 bases separating them. The DNA of the CDR3 is TGTGCCAGCAGTGACACAGGGTGGAACGAGCAGTACTTC. Translating it yields CASSDTGWNEQYF.

This clone was counted once. The chain joins TRBV5-6 to TRBJ2-5; TRBD1 agrees at 8 bases. V trimming: 4 bases; J trimming: 5 bases; junction bases outside the gene matches: 4. CDR3 length: 13 residues. The germline gives CDR1 SGHDT, CDR2 YYEEEE. The CDR3 DNA follows: TGTGCCAGCAGCCAAACAGGGGGGGAGACCCAGTACTTC. Amino acids: CASSQTGGETQYF.

This chain connects TRBV9 to TRBJ2-1; D may be TRBD1 (6 bases). The CDR3 runs 13 residues. The V and J ends lost 3 bases and 8 bases respectively, with 12 bases between them. Germline CDR1 and CDR2: SGDLS and YYNGEE. For the CDR3, the DNA is TGTGCCAGCAGCGGGAGCAGGGGCGATGAGCAGTTCTTC. Translation gives CASSGSRGDEQFF.

V is TRBV10-2 and J is TRBJ2-2, with 12 bases matching TRBD2. CDR3 size: 15 residues. The V gene's germline CDR1 is WSHSY and CDR2 SAAADI. J gave up 6 bases and V 5 bases, and 4 bases lay outside the gene matches. The CDR3 DNA follows: TGCGCCAGCAGTCCTAGCGGGAGGGCCGCCGGGGAGCTGTTTTTT. Translated, it gives CASSPSGRAAGELFF.